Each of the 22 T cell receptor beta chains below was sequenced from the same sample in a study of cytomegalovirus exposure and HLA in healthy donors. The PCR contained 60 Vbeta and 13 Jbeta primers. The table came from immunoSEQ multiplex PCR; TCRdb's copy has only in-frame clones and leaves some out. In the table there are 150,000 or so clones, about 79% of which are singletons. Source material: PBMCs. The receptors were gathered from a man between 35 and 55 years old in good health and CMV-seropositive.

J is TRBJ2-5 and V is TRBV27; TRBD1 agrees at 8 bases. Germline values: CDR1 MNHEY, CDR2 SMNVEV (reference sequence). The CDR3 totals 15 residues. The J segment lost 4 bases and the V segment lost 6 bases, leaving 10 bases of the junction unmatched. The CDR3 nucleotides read TGTGCCAGCAGCCCAGGCGGCAGGGGGCGAGAGACCCAGTACTTC. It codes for CASSPGGRGRETQYF.

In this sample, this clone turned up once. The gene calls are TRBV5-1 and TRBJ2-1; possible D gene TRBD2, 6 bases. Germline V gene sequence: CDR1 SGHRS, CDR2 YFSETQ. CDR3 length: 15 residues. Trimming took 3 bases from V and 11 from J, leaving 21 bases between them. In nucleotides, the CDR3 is TGCGCCAGCAGCTCAATCCGGGAGCAGACCGTAAAGCAGTTCTTC. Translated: CASSSIREQTVKQFF.

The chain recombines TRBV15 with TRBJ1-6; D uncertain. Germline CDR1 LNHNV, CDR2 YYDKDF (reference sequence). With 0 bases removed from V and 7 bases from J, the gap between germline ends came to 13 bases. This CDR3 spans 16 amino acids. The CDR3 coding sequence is TGTGCCACCAGCAGAGATCGGGTCAGTGGGAATTCACCCCTCCACTTT. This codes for CATSRDRVSGNSPLHF.

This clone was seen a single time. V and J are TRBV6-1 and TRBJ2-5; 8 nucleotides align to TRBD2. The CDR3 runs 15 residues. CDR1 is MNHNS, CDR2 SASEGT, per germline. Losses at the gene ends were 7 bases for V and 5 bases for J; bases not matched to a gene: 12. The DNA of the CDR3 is TGTGCCAGCACCCACGGGGGGGGACGGCGGGAGACCCAGTACTTC. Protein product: CASTHGGGRRETQYF.

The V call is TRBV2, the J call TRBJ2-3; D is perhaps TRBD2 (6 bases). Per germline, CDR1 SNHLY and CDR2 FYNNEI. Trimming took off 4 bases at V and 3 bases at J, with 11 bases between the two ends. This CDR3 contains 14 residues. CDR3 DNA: TGTGCCAGCAGTGGAATTAGCGGAACAGATACGCAGTATTTT. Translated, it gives CASSGISGTDTQYF.

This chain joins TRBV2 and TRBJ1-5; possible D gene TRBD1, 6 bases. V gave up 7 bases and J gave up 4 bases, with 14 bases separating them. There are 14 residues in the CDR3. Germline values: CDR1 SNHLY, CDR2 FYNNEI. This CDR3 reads CASNPGQLNQPQHF. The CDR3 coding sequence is TGTGCCAGCAACCCTGGACAGCTAAATCAGCCCCAGCATTTT.

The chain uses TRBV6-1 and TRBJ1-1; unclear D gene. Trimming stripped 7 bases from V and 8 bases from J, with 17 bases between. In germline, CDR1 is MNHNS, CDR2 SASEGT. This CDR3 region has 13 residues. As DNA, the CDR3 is TGTGCCAGCAAAAAAACAGATCTGGGCGAAGCTTTCTTT. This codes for CASKKTDLGEAFF.

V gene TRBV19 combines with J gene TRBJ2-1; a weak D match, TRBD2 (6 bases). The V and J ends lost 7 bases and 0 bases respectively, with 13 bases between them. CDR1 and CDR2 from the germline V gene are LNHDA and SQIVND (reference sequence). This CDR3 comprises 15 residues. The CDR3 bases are TGTGCCAGTACCCCACTAGCTAGCTCCTACAATGAGCAGTTCTTC. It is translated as CASTPLASSYNEQFF. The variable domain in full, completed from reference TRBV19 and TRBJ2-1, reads DGGITQSPKYLFRKEGQNVTLSCEQNLNHDAMYWYRQDPGQGLRLIYYSQIVNDFQKGDIAEGYSVSREKKESFPLTVTSAQKNPTAFYLCASTPLASSYNEQFFGPGTRLTVL.

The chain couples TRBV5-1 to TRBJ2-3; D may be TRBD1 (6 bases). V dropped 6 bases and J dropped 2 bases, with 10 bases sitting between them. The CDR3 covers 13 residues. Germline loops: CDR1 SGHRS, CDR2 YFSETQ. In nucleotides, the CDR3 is TGCGCCAGCAAGGGACAAAACACAGATACGCAGTATTTT. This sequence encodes CASKGQNTDTQYF.

The CDR3 is CASSYRRVSSTDTQYF. DNA for the CDR3: TGTGCCAGCAGTTACAGGCGGGTCTCTAGCACAGATACGCAGTATTTT. This chain connects TRBV6-5 to TRBJ2-3, with D tentatively TRBD2 (5 bases). Germline V gene data show CDR1 as MNHEY and CDR2 as SVGAGI. Trimming shortened V by 2 bases and J by 0 bases, and 12 bases separated the two germline ends. CDR3 size: 16 residues.

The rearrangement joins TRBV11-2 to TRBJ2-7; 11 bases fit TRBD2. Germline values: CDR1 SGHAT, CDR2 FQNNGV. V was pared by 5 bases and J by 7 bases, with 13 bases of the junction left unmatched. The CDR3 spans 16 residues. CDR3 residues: CASSLGALAGVQEQYF. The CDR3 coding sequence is TGTGCCAGCAGCCTGGGGGCACTAGCGGGAGTCCAGGAGCAGTACTTC.

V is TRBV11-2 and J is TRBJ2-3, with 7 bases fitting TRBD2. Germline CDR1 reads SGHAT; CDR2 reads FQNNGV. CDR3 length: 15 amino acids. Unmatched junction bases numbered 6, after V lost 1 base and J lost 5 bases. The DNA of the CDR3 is TGTGCCAGCAGCTTAGTTAGCGGGTATATAGATACGCAGTATTTT. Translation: CASSLVSGYIDTQYF.

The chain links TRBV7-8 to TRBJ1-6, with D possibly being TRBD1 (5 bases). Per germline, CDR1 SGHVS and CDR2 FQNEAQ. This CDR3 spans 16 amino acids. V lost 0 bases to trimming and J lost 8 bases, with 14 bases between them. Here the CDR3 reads CASSLAGGGPYSPLHF. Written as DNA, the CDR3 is TGTGCCAGCAGCTTAGCGGGGGGTGGGCCTTATTCACCCCTCCACTTT.

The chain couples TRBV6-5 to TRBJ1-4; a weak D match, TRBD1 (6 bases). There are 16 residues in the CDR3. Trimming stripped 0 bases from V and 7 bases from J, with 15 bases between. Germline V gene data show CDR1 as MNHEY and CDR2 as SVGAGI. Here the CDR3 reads CASSYSQGLFGEKLFF. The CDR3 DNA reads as TGTGCCAGCAGTTACTCTCAGGGGCTGTTCGGTGAAAAACTGTTTTTT.

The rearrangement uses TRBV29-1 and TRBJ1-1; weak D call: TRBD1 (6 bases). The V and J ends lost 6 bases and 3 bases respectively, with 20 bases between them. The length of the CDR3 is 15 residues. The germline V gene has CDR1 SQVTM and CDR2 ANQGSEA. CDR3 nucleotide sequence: TGCAGCGTAGAGACAGGTGGTGTCGTAGACACTGAAGCTTTCTTT. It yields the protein CSVETGGVVDTEAFF.

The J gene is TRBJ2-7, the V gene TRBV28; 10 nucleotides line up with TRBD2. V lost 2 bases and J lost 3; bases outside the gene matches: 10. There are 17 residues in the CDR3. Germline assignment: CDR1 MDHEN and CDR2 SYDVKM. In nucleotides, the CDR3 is TGTGCCAGCAGTTTACAAGCGGGAGGGATCGGAGGCTACGAGCAGTACTTC. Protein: CASSLQAGGIGGYEQYF.

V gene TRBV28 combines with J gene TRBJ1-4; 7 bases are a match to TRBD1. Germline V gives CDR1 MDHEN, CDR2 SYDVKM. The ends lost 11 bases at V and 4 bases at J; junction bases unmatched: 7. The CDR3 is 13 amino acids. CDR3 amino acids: CAVGRQGNEKLFF. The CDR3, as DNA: TGTGCCGTTGGAAGACAGGGTAATGAAAAACTGTTTTTT.

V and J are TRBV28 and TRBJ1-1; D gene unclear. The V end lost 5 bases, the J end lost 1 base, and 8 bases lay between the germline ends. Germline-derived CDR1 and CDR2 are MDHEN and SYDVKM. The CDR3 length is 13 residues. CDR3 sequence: CASSLRQNTEAFF. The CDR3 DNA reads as TGTGCCAGCAGTCTCCGACAGAACACTGAAGCTTTCTTT.

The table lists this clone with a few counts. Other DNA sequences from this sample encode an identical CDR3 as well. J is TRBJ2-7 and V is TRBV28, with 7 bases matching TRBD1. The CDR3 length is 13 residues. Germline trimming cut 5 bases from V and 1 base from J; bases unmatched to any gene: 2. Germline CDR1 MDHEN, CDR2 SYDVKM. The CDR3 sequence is CASSPGQSYEQYF. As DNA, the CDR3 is TGTGCCAGCAGTCCGGGACAGTCCTACGAGCAGTACTTC.

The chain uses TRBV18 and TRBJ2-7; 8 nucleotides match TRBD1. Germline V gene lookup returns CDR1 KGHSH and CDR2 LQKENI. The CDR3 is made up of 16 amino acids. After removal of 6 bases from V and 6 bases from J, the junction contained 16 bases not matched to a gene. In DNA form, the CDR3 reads TGTGCCAGCTCCAGCGGAGCCGGGACAGGAGGTGGCGAGCAGTACTTC. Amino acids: CASSSGAGTGGGEQYF.

The CDR3 reads CASTTSYSGNTIYF. The CDR3 coding sequence is TGTGCCAGTACGACTTCCTACTCTGGAAACACCATATATTTT. This rearrangement joins TRBV19 to TRBJ1-3, with no clear D. The V gene lost 7 bases and the J gene lost 0 bases, with 10 bases spanning the gap. This CDR3 is built from 14 residues. In germline, CDR1 is LNHDA, CDR2 SQIVND (reference sequence).

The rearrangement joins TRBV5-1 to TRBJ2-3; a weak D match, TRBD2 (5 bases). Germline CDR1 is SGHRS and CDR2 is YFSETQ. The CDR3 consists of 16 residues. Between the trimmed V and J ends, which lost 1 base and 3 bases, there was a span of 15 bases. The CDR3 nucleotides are TGCGCCAGCAGCTTGCTCCCCGGGATGGGGACAGATACGCAGTATTTT. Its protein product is CASSLLPGMGTDTQYF.